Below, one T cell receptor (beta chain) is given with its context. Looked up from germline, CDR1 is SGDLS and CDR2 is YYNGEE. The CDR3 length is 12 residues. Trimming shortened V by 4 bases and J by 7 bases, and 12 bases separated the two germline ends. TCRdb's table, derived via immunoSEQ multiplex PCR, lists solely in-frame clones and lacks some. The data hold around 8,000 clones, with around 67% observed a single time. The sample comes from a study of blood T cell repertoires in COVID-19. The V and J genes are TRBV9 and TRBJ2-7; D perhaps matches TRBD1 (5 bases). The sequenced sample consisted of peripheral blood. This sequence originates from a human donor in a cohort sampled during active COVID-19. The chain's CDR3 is CASSPQPGEQYF. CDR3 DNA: TGTGCCAGCAGCCCCCAACCAGGGGAGCAGTACTTC.